Each of the 20 T cell receptor beta chains below was sequenced from the same sample in a study of cytomegalovirus exposure and HLA in healthy donors. 13 Jbeta primers and 60 Vbeta primers were used for the PCR. The protocol was immunoSEQ multiplex PCR, while the TCRdb copy is restricted to in-frame clones and leaves out a portion. The sample yields under 200,000 clones, roughly 80% seen once. The material sequenced was PBMCs. Receptors were obtained from a female donor in good health and CMV-seronegative.

The chain employs TRBV6-5 and TRBJ2-1, with 8 bases matching TRBD1. The CDR3 sequence is 14 residues long. V shed 7 bases and J 8 bases; nucleotides not matched to a gene: 10. The germline V gene encodes CDR1 MNHEY and CDR2 SVGAGI. CDR3: CASTPGGVPDEQFF. CDR3 bases: TGTGCCAGCACCCCAGGGGGCGTTCCGGATGAGCAGTTCTTC.

The chain employs TRBV10-1 and TRBJ2-3; 7 nucleotides agree with TRBD2. V trimming: 2 bases; J trimming: 4 bases; junction bases outside the gene matches: 6. The germline CDR1 and CDR2 sequences are WNHNN and SYGVQD (reference sequence). The CDR3 covers 15 residues. The CDR3 DNA reads TGCGCCAGCAGTGAGGCGGGAGCGGGCGCAGATACGCAGTATTTT. Protein product: CASSEAGAGADTQYF.

The chain uses TRBV5-1 and TRBJ2-3; the D gene is possibly TRBD2 (6 bases). There are 15 residues in the CDR3. The germline V gene encodes CDR1 SGHRS and CDR2 YFSETQ. The V end was cut by 0 bases, the J end by 2 bases, with 10 bases between. Here the CDR3 DNA reads TGCGCCAGCAGCTTGGGAGGGAGGCTCACAGATACGCAGTATTTT. It yields the protein CASSLGGRLTDTQYF.

The chain is built from TRBV10-3 and TRBJ1-3; TRBD1 agrees at 11 bases. V lost 5 bases, J lost 2 bases, and 2 bases stayed unmatched. The germline V gene encodes CDR1 ENHRY and CDR2 SYGVKD. CDR3 size: 15 residues. The CDR3 nucleotides read TGTGCCATCAGTCCGGGACAGGGGGCTGGAAACACCATATATTTT. Translating it yields CAISPGQGAGNTIYF.

This chain uses TRBV28 with TRBJ1-1; no reliable D call. CDR3 length equals 15 residues. Trimming took off 3 bases at V and 6 bases at J, with 17 bases between the two ends. The germline V gene has CDR1 MDHEN and CDR2 SYDVKM. This chain's CDR3 is CASSFAQLITSEAFF. The CDR3 nucleotides read TGTGCCAGCAGTTTCGCTCAGTTAATTACGTCTGAAGCTTTCTTT.

The CDR3 is CASSLWGRQDSNQPQHF. As DNA, the CDR3 is TGTGCCAGCAGTTTATGGGGGCGACAGGATAGCAATCAGCCCCAGCATTTT. This chain uses TRBV28 with TRBJ1-5, with TRBD1 as a possible D gene (6 bases). The V and J ends lost 0 bases and 0 bases respectively, with 12 bases between them. This CDR3 has 17 amino acids. CDR1 is MDHEN, CDR2 SYDVKM, per germline.

V usage is TRBV5-1 and J usage is TRBJ2-1; TRBD2 agrees at 16 bases. This CDR3 has 15 amino acids. Germline CDR1 is SGHRS and CDR2 is YFSETQ. Trimming removed 8 bases from V and 8 bases from J; junction bases left unmatched: 7. In DNA form, the CDR3 reads TGCGCCAGTCGGGGGACTAGCGGGAGGGCCGATGAGCAGTTCTTC. It encodes CASRGTSGRADEQFF.

This clone is a singleton in its sample. The V and J genes are TRBV18 and TRBJ2-1, with 8 bases that match TRBD2. The CDR3 runs 15 residues. Germline trimming cut 4 bases from V and 7 bases from J; bases unmatched to any gene: 9. Germline lookup yields CDR1 KGHSH and CDR2 LQKENI. CDR3 region: CASSLPGLVENEQFF. The CDR3 bases are TGTGCCAGCTCACTCCCGGGACTAGTAGAGAATGAGCAGTTCTTC.

This clone showed up just a few times. The gene calls are TRBV15 and TRBJ1-1, with TRBD1 matching over 9 bases. Germline trimming cut 5 bases from V and 1 base from J; bases unmatched to any gene: 5. In germline, CDR1 is LNHNV, CDR2 YYDKDF (reference sequence). This CDR3 has 15 amino acids. As DNA, the CDR3 is TGTGCCACCAGCCCCCCGGGACAGGGGAACACTGAAGCTTTCTTT. Translation gives CATSPPGQGNTEAFF.

The rearrangement links TRBV6-5 to TRBJ1-4; 7 bases are a match to TRBD1. Trimming took 4 bases from V and 7 from J; bases not matched to a gene: 6. CDR3 length: 14 residues. Germline V gene sequence: CDR1 MNHEY, CDR2 SVGAGI. DNA for the CDR3: TGTGCCAGCAGTTCCGGGGGACAGAGTGAAAAACTGTTTTTT. Amino acids: CASSSGGQSEKLFF.

The CDR3 DNA follows: TGTGCCAGCAGCATGGGGACAGGGGGTACTCACTCCTACGAGCAGTACTTC. Protein sequence: CASSMGTGGTHSYEQYF. This chain uses TRBV11-2 with TRBJ2-7; 11 bases map to TRBD1. The CDR3 covers 17 residues. With V trimmed by 5 bases and J by 0 bases, 9 bases remained unmatched. Per germline, CDR1 SGHAT and CDR2 FQNNGV.

The rearrangement uses TRBV4-1 and TRBJ2-1; the match to TRBD2 covers 13 bases. Germline CDR1 is MGHRA and CDR2 is YSYEKL. This CDR3 has 17 amino acids. The V and J ends lost 0 bases and 7 bases, in that order; junction bases with no gene match: 6. CDR3 residues: CASSQDTLAGGQNEQFF. CDR3 DNA sequence: TGCGCCAGCAGCCAAGATACACTAGCGGGGGGGCAGAATGAGCAGTTCTTC.

The chain has TRBV5-6 and TRBJ1-1; 12 nucleotides align to TRBD1. The trim removed 1 base at V and 1 base at J, leaving 5 bases unmatched. The CDR3 runs to 17 residues. Germline V gene data show CDR1 as SGHDT and CDR2 as YYEEEE. The CDR3 here is CASSLWGQGAPNTEAFF. The CDR3 coding sequence is TGTGCCAGCAGCTTGTGGGGACAGGGGGCTCCGAACACTGAAGCTTTCTTT.

This chain joins TRBV18 and TRBJ2-1, with 15 bases aligning to TRBD2. In germline, CDR1 is KGHSH, CDR2 LQKENI. This CDR3 is 16 amino acids long. V was clipped by 6 bases and J by 10 bases; unmatched bases: 10. CDR3 sequence: CASSLPGLAGGGEQFF. The CDR3 DNA sequence: TGTGCCAGCTCCCTTCCGGGACTAGCGGGGGGCGGAGAGCAGTTCTTC.

The chain is built from TRBV27 and TRBJ1-1; no firm D call. V lost 7 bases and J 1 base, leaving 13 bases between the germline ends. Germline CDR1 and CDR2: MNHEY and SMNVEV (reference sequence). This CDR3 has 14 residues. CDR3 sequence: CASTAGVPNTEAFF. The CDR3 coding sequence is TGTGCCAGCACAGCCGGGGTACCGAACACTGAAGCTTTCTTT.

Only one count was recorded for this clone. The chain recombines TRBV5-1 with TRBJ1-3; a possible D gene is TRBD1 (5 bases). The CDR3 spans 15 residues. Germline V CDR1 and CDR2: SGHRS, YFSETQ. V lost 0 bases, J lost 4 bases, and 11 bases lay in between. The CDR3 region has the DNA TGCGCCAGCAGCTTGGCGGAACAGGCAGGAAACACCATATATTTT. Its translation is CASSLAEQAGNTIYF.

The V gene is TRBV6-1, the J gene TRBJ2-2, with TRBD2 matching 7 bases. The CDR3 contains 16 residues. Germline loops: CDR1 MNHNS, CDR2 SASEGT. Trimming took 2 bases from V and 16 from J; bases not matched to a gene: 19. The CDR3 nucleotides are TGTGCCAGCAGTGAATGGGGCGGGAGTCAGACCGGGAAGCCGTTTTTT. It codes for CASSEWGGSQTGKPFF.

The chain employs TRBV7-8 and TRBJ1-5, with D possibly being TRBD1 (6 bases). Germline loops: CDR1 SGHVS, CDR2 FQNEAQ. The V and J ends lost 5 bases and 7 bases respectively, with 15 bases between them. The CDR3 is 14 residues long. In nucleotides, the CDR3 is TGTGCCAGCAGCCTAGGTGGGGGGGGCCAGCCCCAGCATTTT. This gives the protein CASSLGGGGQPQHF.

This clone was counted a few times. The genes are TRBV7-2 and TRBJ2-2; D not certain. The CDR3 contains 15 residues. Germline lookup yields CDR1 SGHTA and CDR2 FQGNSA. The V and J ends lost 2 bases and 3 bases respectively, with 10 bases between them. This CDR3 reads CASSLITVDTGELFF. DNA for the CDR3: TGTGCCAGCAGCTTAATAACAGTTGACACCGGGGAGCTGTTTTTT.

The chain recombines TRBV27 with TRBJ1-1, with a weak D call TRBD1 (6 bases). The germline V gene has CDR1 MNHEY and CDR2 SMNVEV (reference sequence). Trimming pared 3 bases from V and 6 bases from J, leaving 11 bases between. This CDR3 contains 13 residues. The CDR3 DNA is TGTGCCAGCAGTTTCGGGGGGCCGGCTGAAGCTTTCTTT. This encodes CASSFGGPAEAFF.